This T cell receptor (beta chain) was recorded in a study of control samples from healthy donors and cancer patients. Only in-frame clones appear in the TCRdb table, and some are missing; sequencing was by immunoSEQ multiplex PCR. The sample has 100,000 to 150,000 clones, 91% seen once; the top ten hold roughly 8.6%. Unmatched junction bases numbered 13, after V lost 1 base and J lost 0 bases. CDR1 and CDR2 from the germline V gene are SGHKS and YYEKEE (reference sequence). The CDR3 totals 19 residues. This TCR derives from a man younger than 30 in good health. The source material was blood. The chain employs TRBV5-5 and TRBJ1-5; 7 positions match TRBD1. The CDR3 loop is CASSLFETGLLNSNQPQHF. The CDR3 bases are TGTGCCAGCAGCTTGTTTGAGACAGGGTTATTGAATAGCAATCAGCCCCAGCATTTT.